The present T cell receptor (beta chain) was sequenced within a study of T cells in Graves' hyperthyroidism and ophthalmopathy. For the study at large: The authors collected peripheral blood at initial diagnosis, before any treatment. Study-level findings and limits: Blood also carried most thyroid clonotypes expanded above 0.001.

TCR beta CDR3 regions were amplified from RNA transcripts. The HTBI primer set was used in a first-round RT-PCR of the TCR CDR3. Using its own MiXCR run on the multiplex PCR reads, TCRdb lists one record per CDR3 protein. The repertoire holds around 300,000 distinct CDR3 sequences, with about an eighth as singletons. As for this clonotype: Its specificity is unknown.

Material: blood. The sequence derives from a woman aged 25 to 45 with Graves' hyperthyroidism that later progressed to Graves' ophthalmopathy.

The CDR3 region is CAISESWGAGQPQHF. CDR3 coding DNA: TGTGCCATCAGTGAGTCTTGGGGGGCTGGTCAGCCCCAGCATTTT. V gene TRBV10-3 combines with J gene TRBJ1-5, with D perhaps TRBD1 (6 bases). This CDR3 has 15 residues. The V and J ends lost 0 bases and 6 bases respectively, with 12 bases between them. CDR1 is ENHRY, CDR2 SYGVKD, per germline.